The rows below give T cell receptor beta chains drawn from one sample of a study of blood T cells in healthy people across ages. One entry per CDR3 protein results from TCRdb running MiXCR on the 5' RACE reads. The table lists some 760,000 distinct CDR3 sequences, about 25% of them singletons, with under 10% in the top ten. The same sample was also studied in work on T cells of mothers and their children.

The sample taken for sequencing was blood. All receptors come from a boy aged 5-17 years in good health. CDR3s include the opening cysteine and the closing phenylalanine or tryptophan. The order of the fields is CDR3 protein, CDR3 DNA, D gene, V gene, clone size, J gene. The D gene is left open where the match is weak. Rows give clone size only sometimes, using once, few, many, or a class for an expanded clone.

cdr3_aa: CASSGQLGEQPQHF
cdr3_nt: TGTGCCAGCAGTGGACAGTTAGGGGAGCAGCCCCAGCATTTT
d_call: NA
v_call: TRBV6-6
clone_size: NA
j_call: TRBJ1-5

cdr3_aa: CASSLSQVSYNEQFF
cdr3_nt: TGTGCCAGCAGCTTAAGCCAGGTTTCCTACAATGAGCAGTTCTTC
d_call: NA
v_call: TRBV7-2
clone_size: few
j_call: TRBJ2-1

cdr3_aa: CASSSTGVEQYF
cdr3_nt: TGTGCCAGCAGCTCCACAGGGGTCGAGCAGTACTTC
d_call: TRBD1
v_call: TRBV11-1
clone_size: few
j_call: TRBJ2-7

cdr3_aa: CASGPTWETQYF
cdr3_nt: TGTGCCAGCGGGCCTACCTGGGAGACCCAGTACTTC
d_call: NA
v_call: TRBV7-2
clone_size: NA
j_call: TRBJ2-5

cdr3_aa: CSVEDEAGSYNEQFF
cdr3_nt: TGCAGCGTTGAAGACGAGGCTGGGTCCTACAATGAGCAGTTCTTC
d_call: NA
v_call: TRBV29-1
clone_size: few
j_call: TRBJ2-1

cdr3_aa: CASSLWTGGTGELFF
cdr3_nt: TGTGCCAGCAGCTTATGGACAGGGGGAACCGGGGAGCTGTTTTTT
d_call: TRBD1
v_call: TRBV13
clone_size: few
j_call: TRBJ2-2

cdr3_aa: CASSFGRGEDTQYF
cdr3_nt: TGTGCCAGCAGTTTTGGGCGGGGTGAGGATACGCAGTATTTT
d_call: NA
v_call: TRBV12-3/TRBV12-4
clone_size: few
j_call: TRBJ2-3

cdr3_aa: CASSLGTGSGNTEAFF
cdr3_nt: TGTGCCAGCAGCTTAGGGACAGGGAGTGGGAACACTGAAGCTTTCTTT
d_call: TRBD1
v_call: TRBV7-2
clone_size: few
j_call: TRBJ1-1

cdr3_aa: CASREQGSQETQYF
cdr3_nt: TGTGCCAGCAGAGAGCAGGGATCCCAAGAGACCCAGTACTTC
d_call: NA
v_call: TRBV28
clone_size: few
j_call: TRBJ2-5

cdr3_aa: CSARETSRYEQYF
cdr3_nt: TGCAGTGCTAGGGAGACTAGCAGGTACGAGCAGTACTTC
d_call: TRBD2
v_call: TRBV20-1
clone_size: few
j_call: TRBJ2-7

cdr3_aa: CASSYPMSEQYF
cdr3_nt: TGCGCCAGCAGTTACCCTATGAGCGAGCAGTACTTC
d_call: NA
v_call: TRBV10-2
clone_size: NA
j_call: TRBJ2-7

cdr3_aa: CASSLTGQGSHAQYF
cdr3_nt: TGTGCCAGCAGCTTAACCGGTCAGGGGTCACACGCGCAGTACTTC
d_call: NA
v_call: TRBV7-3
clone_size: NA
j_call: TRBJ2-7

cdr3_aa: CASSLPTTSMNTEAFF
cdr3_nt: TGTGCCAGCAGCCTCCCGACAACGTCTATGAACACTGAAGCTTTCTTT
d_call: NA
v_call: TRBV4-2
clone_size: NA
j_call: TRBJ1-1

cdr3_aa: CATSEQFQETQYF
cdr3_nt: TGTGCCACCAGTGAACAGTTCCAAGAGACCCAGTACTTC
d_call: NA
v_call: TRBV24-1
clone_size: NA
j_call: TRBJ2-5

cdr3_aa: CAISPGLAGASTYNEQFF
cdr3_nt: TGTGCCATCAGCCCGGGACTAGCGGGGGCCTCGACCTACAATGAGCAGTTCTTC
d_call: TRBD2
v_call: TRBV10-3
clone_size: NA
j_call: TRBJ2-1

cdr3_aa: CASSESEGSVGNTIYF
cdr3_nt: TGTGCCAGCAGTGAAAGTGAGGGCTCGGTTGGAAACACCATATATTTT
d_call: NA
v_call: TRBV6-1
clone_size: few
j_call: TRBJ1-3

cdr3_aa: CASAFYLPDSAYNEQFF
cdr3_nt: TGTGCTAGTGCCTTTTACCTACCCGACAGCGCGTACAATGAGCAGTTCTTC
d_call: NA
v_call: TRBV12-5
clone_size: NA
j_call: TRBJ2-1

cdr3_aa: CASSQEYRQGTETQYF
cdr3_nt: TGCGCCAGCAGCCAAGAGTACCGCCAGGGGACGGAGACCCAGTACTTC
d_call: NA
v_call: TRBV4-3
clone_size: NA
j_call: TRBJ2-5

cdr3_aa: CASSLGAQNQPQHF
cdr3_nt: TGTGCCAGCAGCTTAGGGGCGCAGAATCAGCCCCAGCATTTT
d_call: NA
v_call: TRBV7-8
clone_size: NA
j_call: TRBJ1-5

cdr3_aa: CASSQVVSNYGYEQYF
cdr3_nt: TGTGCCAGCAGCCAAGTCGTGAGTAACTACGGCTACGAGCAGTACTTC
d_call: NA
v_call: TRBV3-1
clone_size: once
j_call: TRBJ2-7

cdr3_aa: CASSLAGSDGELFF
cdr3_nt: TGTGCCAGCAGCTTAGCGGGGAGTGACGGGGAGCTGTTTTTT
d_call: NA
v_call: TRBV7-9
clone_size: NA
j_call: TRBJ2-2

cdr3_aa: CASSLEDLGRSYDTGELFF
cdr3_nt: TGTGCCAGCAGCTTAGAGGATCTGGGGAGAAGTTATGACACCGGGGAGCTGTTTTTT
d_call: NA
v_call: TRBV7-2
clone_size: NA
j_call: TRBJ2-2

cdr3_aa: CSVDGQGSSYEQYF
cdr3_nt: TGCAGCGTTGATGGACAGGGATCCTCCTACGAGCAGTACTTC
d_call: TRBD1
v_call: TRBV29-1
clone_size: NA
j_call: TRBJ2-7

cdr3_aa: CASSLVVYREANYNEQFF
cdr3_nt: TGTGCCAGCAGCTTAGTTGTCTACCGGGAGGCCAACTACAATGAGCAGTTCTTC
d_call: TRBD2
v_call: TRBV11-2
clone_size: few
j_call: TRBJ2-1

cdr3_aa: CASSQDWGSSTGELFF
cdr3_nt: TGTGCCAGCAGCCAAGATTGGGGGTCTTCGACCGGGGAGCTGTTTTTT
d_call: NA
v_call: TRBV3-1
clone_size: few
j_call: TRBJ2-2

cdr3_aa: CASSFPGRGGEQFF
cdr3_nt: TGTGCCAGCAGTTTCCCGGGGCGCGGGGGTGAGCAGTTCTTC
d_call: TRBD2
v_call: TRBV6-5
clone_size: NA
j_call: TRBJ2-1